The rows below give T cell receptor beta chains drawn from one sample of a study of cytomegalovirus exposure and HLA in healthy donors. Clones were read by immunoSEQ multiplex PCR, and TCRdb kept only the in-frame ones, dropping some. The sample lists tens of thousands of clones; 90% to 95% were seen once. The sample consisted of PBMCs. The receptor set was obtained from a woman aged 18-29 years in good health and CMV-seronegative. CDR3s include the opening cysteine and the closing phenylalanine or tryptophan. D genes are given only for firm matches. Not all rows give a size; the values are once, few, many and, for expanded clones, a class.

>-|TRBJ1-3|-|TRBV18
TGTGCCAGCTCACCACCCGCCGGGCGCGGGGGCACCATATATTTT
CASSPPAGRGGTIYF
>-|TRBJ1-5|TRBD1|TRBV27
TGTGCCAGCAGTTCAGGACAGGTCCAGTTTGGGCCCCAGCATTTT
CASSSGQVQFGPQHF
>-|TRBJ2-1|TRBD2|TRBV27
TGTGCCAGCAGTTTATCGGGACTAGCGGGATCGGATGAGCAGTTCTTC
CASSLSGLAGSDEQFF
>-|TRBJ2-2|-|TRBV9
TGTGCCAGCAGCCCCTCGGCAGGCGCCGGGGAGCTGTTTTTT
CASSPSAGAGELFF
>-|TRBJ2-4|-|TRBV10-2
TGCGCCAGCAGTGAGTTATGGAGGGGTGGCAAAAACATTCAGTACTTC
CASSELWRGGKNIQYF
>-|TRBJ2-2|-|TRBV28
TGTGCCAGCGGGAGGATCGCGAACACCGGGGAGCTGTTTTTT
CASGRIANTGELFF
>-|TRBJ2-1|-|TRBV30
TGTGCCTGGAGTCACGGGATCTCCTACAATGAGCAGTTCTTC
CAWSHGISYNEQFF
>-|TRBJ1-6|TRBD1|TRBV4-1
TGCGCCAGCAGCCCCACGGGACAGATGAAAGGGTCACCCCTCCACTTT
CASSPTGQMKGSPLHF
>-|TRBJ1-4|TRBD1|TRBV7-9
TGTGCCAGCAGCTTACTGGGGACAGAGTATGAAAAACTGTTTTTT
CASSLLGTEYEKLFF
>-|TRBJ2-7|-|TRBV27
TGTGCCAGCAGTCGCCAGAGGAGCTCCTACGAGCAGTACTTC
CASSRQRSSYEQYF
>-|TRBJ2-7|TRBD2|TRBV4-3
TGCGCCAGCAGCCCTAGCGGGGGTCCCTACGAGCAGTACTTC
CASSPSGGPYEQYF
>-|TRBJ2-7|TRBD2|TRBV18
TGTGCCAGCTCACCTTTGGACGCCGGAGCGGGATCCGAGCAGTACTTC
CASSPLDAGAGSEQYF
>-|TRBJ2-2|TRBD2|TRBV4-1
TGCGCCAGCAGCCAGGGACTAGCGGAGGCCCTAGGCGGGGAGCTGTTTTTT
CASSQGLAEALGGELFF
>-|TRBJ2-1|-|TRBV6-5
TGTGCCAGCAACTCTGGCACAGGGAGTGAGCAGTTCTTC
CASNSGTGSEQFF
>-|TRBJ2-2|-|TRBV7-6
TGTGCCAGCAGCACCGAGCAGGGGACCGCGAACACCGGGGAGCTGTTTTTT
CASSTEQGTANTGELFF
>once|TRBJ2-1|TRBD1|TRBV19
TGTGCCAGTAGTATCGGACAGGGGAGATTTAATGAGCAGTTCTTC
CASSIGQGRFNEQFF
>-|TRBJ1-1|TRBD1|TRBV18
TGTGCCAGCTCACTTCAGGGGGCCCGGGAAGCTTTCTTT
CASSLQGAREAFF
>-|TRBJ2-7|TRBD1|TRBV9
TGTGCCAGCAGCGTGGGGACAGGGCTCTACGAGCAGTACTTC
CASSVGTGLYEQYF
>-|TRBJ2-1|TRBD2|TRBV15
TGTGCCACCAGCAGAGGGGGGAGGTGGGAGGGGAGCTCCTACAATGAGCAGTTCTTC
CATSRGGRWEGSSYNEQFF
>-|TRBJ1-5|-|TRBV4-1
TGCGCCAGCAGCCAAGACACCTTAGGGAGGGGAGAAGATCAGCCCCAGCATTTT
CASSQDTLGRGEDQPQHF
>-|TRBJ2-7|TRBD1|TRBV6-5
TGTGCCAGCAGTCGCGGGACAGGGTACGAGCAGTACTTC
CASSRGTGYEQYF